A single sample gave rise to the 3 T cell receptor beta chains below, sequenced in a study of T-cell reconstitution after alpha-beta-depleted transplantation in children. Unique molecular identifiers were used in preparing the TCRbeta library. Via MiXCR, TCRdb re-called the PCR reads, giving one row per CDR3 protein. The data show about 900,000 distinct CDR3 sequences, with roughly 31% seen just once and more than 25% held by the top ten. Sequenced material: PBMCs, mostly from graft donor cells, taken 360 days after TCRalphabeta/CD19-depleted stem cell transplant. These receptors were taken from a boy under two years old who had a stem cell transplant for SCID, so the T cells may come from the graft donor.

The CDR3: CSATGSQETQYF. The CDR3, as DNA: TGCAGTGCTACTGGCAGCCAAGAGACCCAGTACTTC. The chain combines TRBV20-1 with TRBJ2-5; D unresolved. The CDR3 contains 12 residues. Germline-derived CDR1 and CDR2 are DFQATT and SNEGSKA (reference sequence). Trimming removed 4 bases at V and 1 base at J, with 7 bases between.

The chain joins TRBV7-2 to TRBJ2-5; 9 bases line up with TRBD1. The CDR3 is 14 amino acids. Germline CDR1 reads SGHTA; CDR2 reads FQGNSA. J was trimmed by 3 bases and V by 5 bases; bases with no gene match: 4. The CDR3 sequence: CASSTRTGEETQYF. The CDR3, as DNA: TGTGCCAGCAGCACAAGGACAGGGGAAGAGACCCAGTACTTC.

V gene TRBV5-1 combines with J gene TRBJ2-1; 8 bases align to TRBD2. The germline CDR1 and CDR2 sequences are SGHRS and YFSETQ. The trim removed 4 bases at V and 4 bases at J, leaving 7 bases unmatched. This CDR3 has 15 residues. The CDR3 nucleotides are TGCGCCAGCAGCCTGTCGACTAGCGATTACAATGAGCAGTTCTTC. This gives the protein CASSLSTSDYNEQFF.